The rows below give T cell receptor beta chains drawn from one sample of a study of identical twins. Using its own MiXCR run on the 5' RACE reads, TCRdb lists one record per CDR3 protein. The sample includes 690,000 or so distinct CDR3 sequences, around 6% seen only once; the top ten take 1.5% to 2%. Sequencing was carried out using naive T cells sorted from blood. The receptors stem from a man in his late teens or twenties in good health. CDR3s include the opening cysteine and the closing phenylalanine or tryptophan. D genes are given only for firm matches. Not all rows give a size; the values are once, few, many and, for expanded clones, a class.

DNA: TGTGCCAGCAGTGAATCTAGGACAGGGCTGGCCACTGAAGCTTTCTTT; CDR3: CASSESRTGLATEAFF; size: many; J: TRBJ1-1; D: TRBD1; V: TRBV25-1
DNA: TGCAGCGCAAAACCGGGGCGGTACAATGAGCAGTTCTTC; CDR3: CSAKPGRYNEQFF; size: few; J: TRBJ2-1; D: -; V: TRBV20-1
DNA: TGCAGCGTTGATTGGGCCGGCGATAACTATGGCTACACCTTC; CDR3: CSVDWAGDNYGYTF; size: many; J: TRBJ1-2; D: -; V: TRBV29-1
DNA: TGCAGTGCTAGAGTTCCAGCGGGAGCCGACTACGAGCAGTACTTC; CDR3: CSARVPAGADYEQYF; size: many; J: TRBJ2-7; D: TRBD2; V: TRBV20-1
DNA: TGTGCCATCAGTTCGAACGGAGAATACGAGCAGTACTTC; CDR3: CAISSNGEYEQYF; size: few; J: TRBJ2-7; D: -; V: TRBV10-3
DNA: TGTGCCACCGGGACTAGCGGGAGGGGGTCAGATACGCAGTATTTT; CDR3: CATGTSGRGSDTQYF; size: many; J: TRBJ2-3; D: TRBD2; V: TRBV25-1
DNA: TGTGCCAGCAGTTTAGGGTCTCGGCATGTGAACACTGAAGCTTTCTTT; CDR3: CASSLGSRHVNTEAFF; size: -; J: TRBJ1-1; D: -; V: TRBV12-3/TRBV12-4
DNA: TGTGCCAGCAGCGACCGGGACAGGAGCCCCGGTACTGAAGCTTTCTTT; CDR3: CASSDRDRSPGTEAFF; size: many; J: TRBJ1-1; D: TRBD1; V: TRBV5-5
DNA: TGTGCCAGCAGTTACTTAGCGGCGAACACCGGGGAGCTGTTTTTT; CDR3: CASSYLAANTGELFF; size: few; J: TRBJ2-2; D: -; V: TRBV6-2/TRBV6-3
DNA: TGTGCCAGCAGCCCCCCGGGCGGGAGCATGGCAGATACGCAGTATTTT; CDR3: CASSPPGGSMADTQYF; size: few; J: TRBJ2-3; D: TRBD2; V: TRBV7-8
DNA: TGTGCCAGCAGTCGGGGGAGGTCCTACGAGCAGTACTTC; CDR3: CASSRGRSYEQYF; size: many; J: TRBJ2-7; D: -; V: TRBV25-1
DNA: TGTGCCAGCAGCTCGGGGCCGTACACCGGGGAGCTGTTTTTT; CDR3: CASSSGPYTGELFF; size: -; J: TRBJ2-2; D: -; V: TRBV7-3
DNA: TGCAGCGTTGGGTTTCGGACCCGAAATGAAAAACTGTTTTTT; CDR3: CSVGFRTRNEKLFF; size: many; J: TRBJ1-4; D: -; V: TRBV29-1
DNA: TGCGCCAGCAGCCAGGGACGGAGTGGGTCCTACGAGCAGTACTTC; CDR3: CASSQGRSGSYEQYF; size: many; J: TRBJ2-7; D: -; V: TRBV4-3
DNA: TGCGCCAGCAGCACCGGACTAGCGTACGAGCAGTACTTC; CDR3: CASSTGLAYEQYF; size: many; J: TRBJ2-7; D: TRBD2; V: TRBV5-1
DNA: TGTGCCATCAGTGACTCTAGCGGGGCAGATACGCAGTATTTT; CDR3: CAISDSSGADTQYF; size: many; J: TRBJ2-3; D: TRBD2; V: TRBV10-3
DNA: TGTGCCAGCAGCTTGGATACATTTGACGAGCAGTACTTC; CDR3: CASSLDTFDEQYF; size: many; J: TRBJ2-7; D: -; V: TRBV5-6
DNA: TGCAGCGTAGGCCGGACAGGGTTCTCCTACGAGCAGTACTTC; CDR3: CSVGRTGFSYEQYF; size: -; J: TRBJ2-7; D: TRBD1; V: TRBV29-1
DNA: TGTGCCAGCAGCTCCCCGGGCGGGAGTGTATCGGGCACAGATACGCAGTATTTT; CDR3: CASSSPGGSVSGTDTQYF; size: many; J: TRBJ2-3; D: TRBD2; V: TRBV7-3
DNA: TGTGCCAGCAGTTTAGAAGGGTCCCAAAGGGAGACCCAGTACTTC; CDR3: CASSLEGSQRETQYF; size: many; J: TRBJ2-5; D: -; V: TRBV12-3/TRBV12-4
DNA: TGTGCCAGCAGTTACTCTCAGCATCAGCCCCAGCATTTT; CDR3: CASSYSQHQPQHF; size: many; J: TRBJ1-5; D: -; V: TRBV6-5
DNA: TGCAGTGCTCCAGGGCGAGGCACAGATACGCAGTATTTT; CDR3: CSAPGRGTDTQYF; size: many; J: TRBJ2-3; D: -; V: TRBV20-1
DNA: TGTGCCAGTAGTATTTTAGGGCCCAATCAGCCCCAGCATTTT; CDR3: CASSILGPNQPQHF; size: few; J: TRBJ1-5; D: -; V: TRBV19
DNA: TGCGCCAGCAGCTTACGCGGCGGCCAAATGTACAATGAGCAGTTCTTC; CDR3: CASSLRGGQMYNEQFF; size: many; J: TRBJ2-1; D: -; V: TRBV5-1
DNA: TGTGCCAGCCACGACTTAGGACCGCGAGCCTCCAATGAGCAGTTCTTC; CDR3: CASHDLGPRASNEQFF; size: -; J: TRBJ2-1; D: -; V: TRBV18
DNA: TGTGCCACCAGTGATTTAAGGGTTGCTGAGCAGTTCTTC; CDR3: CATSDLRVAEQFF; size: many; J: TRBJ2-1; D: -; V: TRBV24-1
DNA: TGTGCCAGCGCGCAAAGAACCTACAATGAGCAGTTCTTC; CDR3: CASAQRTYNEQFF; size: few; J: TRBJ2-1; D: -; V: TRBV7-9
DNA: TGCAGTGCTCCCGATTTAGCCAAAAACATTCAGTACTTC; CDR3: CSAPDLAKNIQYF; size: many; J: TRBJ2-4; D: -; V: TRBV20-1
DNA: TGCAGTGCTTCAATTGGAGGGGGGATCCCCCTGGTCTACGAGCAGTACTTC; CDR3: CSASIGGGIPLVYEQYF; size: few; J: TRBJ2-7; D: -; V: TRBV20-1
DNA: TGCAGCGTCAGGACCACGGAGAAGCAGTATTTT; CDR3: CSVRTTEKQYF; size: many; J: TRBJ2-3; D: -; V: TRBV29-1
DNA: TGCAGTGCTAGAGATGACGGGGAGCTGTTTTTT; CDR3: CSARDDGELFF; size: many; J: TRBJ2-2; D: -; V: TRBV20-1
DNA: -; CDR3: CASSGPFGAGEQFF; size: -; J: TRBJ2-1; D: -; V: TRBV2
DNA: TGTGCCAGCAGTTTTACAGGGGCTACTGGAAACACCATATATTTT; CDR3: CASSFTGATGNTIYF; size: many; J: TRBJ1-3; D: TRBD1; V: TRBV6-9
DNA: TGCGCCAGCAGCCAAGGTGCGGGAGCTAGCAATGAGCAGTTCTTC; CDR3: CASSQGAGASNEQFF; size: few; J: TRBJ2-1; D: TRBD2; V: TRBV4-1
DNA: TGTGCCAGCAGCTTAGAGGGAGCAGGGGTTCAGCCCCAGCATTTT; CDR3: CASSLEGAGVQPQHF; size: many; J: TRBJ1-5; D: -; V: TRBV7-9
DNA: TGTGCCAGCAGTGAAATGCAGGGCCGGTACAATGAGCAGTTCTTC; CDR3: CASSEMQGRYNEQFF; size: few; J: TRBJ2-1; D: -; V: TRBV6-1
DNA: TGTGCCAGCAGCCGTCGACGCTCCCAAGGAGGTAACTATGGCTACACCTTC; CDR3: CASSRRRSQGGNYGYTF; size: many; J: TRBJ1-2; D: -; V: TRBV4-2
DNA: TGTGCCAGCAGTTCCGGTCGGGACAGGGTTAATGAAAAACTGTTTTTT; CDR3: CASSSGRDRVNEKLFF; size: many; J: TRBJ1-4; D: TRBD1; V: TRBV6-5
DNA: TGTGCCAGCAGCGTAGTAGCGAGGGGTACCGGGGAGCTGTTTTTT; CDR3: CASSVVARGTGELFF; size: many; J: TRBJ2-2; D: -; V: TRBV9
DNA: TGTGCCAGCACCCAAGACAGGGGACTCTACAATGAGCAGTTCTTC; CDR3: CASTQDRGLYNEQFF; size: many; J: TRBJ2-1; D: TRBD1; V: TRBV2
DNA: TGTGCCAGCAGTTTGAGGACAGGGGTCACCGGGGAGCTGTTTTTT; CDR3: CASSLRTGVTGELFF; size: many; J: TRBJ2-2; D: TRBD1; V: TRBV6-5
DNA: TGTGCCAGCAGCGTAGGAAGCGGGAGGGGCGATGAGCAGTTCTTC; CDR3: CASSVGSGRGDEQFF; size: few; J: TRBJ2-1; D: TRBD2; V: TRBV9
DNA: TGTGCCAGCAGCACGGACCAGGTGGAAGATACGCAGTATTTT; CDR3: CASSTDQVEDTQYF; size: many; J: TRBJ2-3; D: -; V: TRBV9
DNA: TGTGCCAGCAGCCCCCTCGGGACATTTGGAGGCTACACCTTC; CDR3: CASSPLGTFGGYTF; size: -; J: TRBJ1-2; D: -; V: TRBV7-9
DNA: TGCGCCAGCAGTCCTAGCGGGAGCGCCTTGGGTGAGCAGTTCTTC; CDR3: CASSPSGSALGEQFF; size: many; J: TRBJ2-1; D: TRBD2; V: TRBV4-1
DNA: TGTGCCAGCAGTCCGAGAGCGGGAGGGCCCCCCGGGGAGCTGTTTTTT; CDR3: CASSPRAGGPPGELFF; size: many; J: TRBJ2-2; D: TRBD2; V: TRBV12-3/TRBV12-4